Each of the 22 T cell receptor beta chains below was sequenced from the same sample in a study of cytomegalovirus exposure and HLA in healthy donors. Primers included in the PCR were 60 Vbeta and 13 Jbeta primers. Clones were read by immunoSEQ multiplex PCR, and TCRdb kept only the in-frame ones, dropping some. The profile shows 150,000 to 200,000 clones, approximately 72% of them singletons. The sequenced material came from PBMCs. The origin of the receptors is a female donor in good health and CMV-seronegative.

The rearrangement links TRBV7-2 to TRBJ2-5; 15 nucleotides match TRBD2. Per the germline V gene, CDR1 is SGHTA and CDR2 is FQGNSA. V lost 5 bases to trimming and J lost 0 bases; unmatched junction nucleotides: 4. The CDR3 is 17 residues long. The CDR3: CASSAGTSGGYQETQYF. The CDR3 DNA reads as TGTGCCAGCAGCGCCGGGACTAGCGGGGGGTACCAAGAGACCCAGTACTTC.

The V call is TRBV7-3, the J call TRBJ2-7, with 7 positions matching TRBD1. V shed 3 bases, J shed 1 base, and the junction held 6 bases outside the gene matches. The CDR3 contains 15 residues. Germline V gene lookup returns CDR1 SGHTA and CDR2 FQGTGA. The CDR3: CASSLTGRGSYEQYF. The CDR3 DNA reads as TGTGCCAGCAGCTTGACGGGCAGGGGGTCCTACGAGCAGTACTTC. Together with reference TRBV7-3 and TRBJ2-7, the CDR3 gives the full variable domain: GAGVSQTPSNKVTEKGKYVELRCDPISGHTALYWYRQSLGQGPEFLIYFQGTGAADDSGLPNDRFFAVRPEGSVSTLKIQRTERGDSAVYLCASSLTGRGSYEQYFGPGTRLTVT.

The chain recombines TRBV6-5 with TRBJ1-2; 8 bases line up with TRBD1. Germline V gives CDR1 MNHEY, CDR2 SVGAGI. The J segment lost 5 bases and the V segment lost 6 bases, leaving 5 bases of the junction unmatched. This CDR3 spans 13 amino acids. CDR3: CASSGNRGYGYTF. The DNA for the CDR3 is TGTGCCAGCAGCGGTAACAGGGGGTATGGCTACACCTTC.

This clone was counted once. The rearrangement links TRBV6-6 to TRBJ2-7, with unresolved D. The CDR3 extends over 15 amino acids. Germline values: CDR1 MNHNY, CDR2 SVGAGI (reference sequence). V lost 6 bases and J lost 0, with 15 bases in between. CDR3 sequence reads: CASSTIAVSSYEQYF. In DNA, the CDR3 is TGTGCCAGCAGCACTATAGCCGTTAGCTCCTACGAGCAGTACTTC.

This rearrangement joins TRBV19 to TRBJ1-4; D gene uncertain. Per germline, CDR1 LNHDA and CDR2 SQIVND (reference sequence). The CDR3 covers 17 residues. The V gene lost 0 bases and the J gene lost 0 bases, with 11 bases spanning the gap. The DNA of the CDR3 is TGTGCCAGTAGTATAGATCTCGCGAGAGCAACTAATGAAAAACTGTTTTTT. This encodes CASSIDLARATNEKLFF.

This CDR3 is CASSPGSTQETQYF. DNA for the CDR3: TGCGCCAGCAGCCCCGGGTCCACCCAAGAGACCCAGTACTTC. This chain joins TRBV5-1 and TRBJ2-5, with no clear D. Trimming stripped 4 bases from V and 1 base from J, with 11 bases between. CDR3 size: 14 residues. Germline loops: CDR1 SGHRS, CDR2 YFSETQ.

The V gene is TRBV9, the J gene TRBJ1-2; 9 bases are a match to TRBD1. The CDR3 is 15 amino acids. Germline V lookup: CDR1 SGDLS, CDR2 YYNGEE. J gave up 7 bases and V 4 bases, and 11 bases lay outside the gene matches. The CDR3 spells CASSSQGTGSSGYTF. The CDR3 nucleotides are TGTGCCAGCAGCTCCCAAGGGACAGGGTCTTCTGGCTACACCTTC.

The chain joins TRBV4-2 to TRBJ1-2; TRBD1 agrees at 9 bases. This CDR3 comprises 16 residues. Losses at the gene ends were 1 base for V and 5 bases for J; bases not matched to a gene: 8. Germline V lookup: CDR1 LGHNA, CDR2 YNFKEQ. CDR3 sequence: CASSQAGQGNRYGYTF. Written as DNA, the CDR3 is TGTGCCAGCAGCCAAGCTGGACAGGGGAATCGATATGGCTACACCTTC.

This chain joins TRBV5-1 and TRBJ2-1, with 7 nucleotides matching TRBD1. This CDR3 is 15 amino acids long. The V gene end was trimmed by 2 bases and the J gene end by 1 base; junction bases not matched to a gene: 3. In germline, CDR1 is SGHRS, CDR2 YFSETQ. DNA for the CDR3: TGCGCCAGCAGCTTAATGACAGGGTCCTACAATGAGCAGTTCTTC. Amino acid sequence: CASSLMTGSYNEQFF. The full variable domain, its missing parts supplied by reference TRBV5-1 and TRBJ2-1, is KAGVTQTPRYLIKTRGQQVTLSCSPISGHRSVSWYQQTPGQGLQFLFEYFSETQRNKGNFPGRFSGRQFSNSRSEMNVSTLELGDSALYLCASSLMTGSYNEQFFGPGTRLTVL.

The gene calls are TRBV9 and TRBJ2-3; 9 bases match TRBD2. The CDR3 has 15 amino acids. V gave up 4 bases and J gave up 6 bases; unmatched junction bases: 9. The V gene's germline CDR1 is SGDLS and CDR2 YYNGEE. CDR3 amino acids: CASSPGRGGPDTQYF. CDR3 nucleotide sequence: TGTGCCAGCAGCCCAGGGCGGGGGGGCCCTGATACGCAGTATTTT.

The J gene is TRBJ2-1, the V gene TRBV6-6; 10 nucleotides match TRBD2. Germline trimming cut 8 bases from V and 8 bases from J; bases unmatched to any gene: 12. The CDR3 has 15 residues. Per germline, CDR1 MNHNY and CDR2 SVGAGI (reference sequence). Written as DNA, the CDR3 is TGTGCCAGCCGAACCGGGACTAGCGCTATCCATGAGCAGTTCTTC. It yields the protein CASRTGTSAIHEQFF.

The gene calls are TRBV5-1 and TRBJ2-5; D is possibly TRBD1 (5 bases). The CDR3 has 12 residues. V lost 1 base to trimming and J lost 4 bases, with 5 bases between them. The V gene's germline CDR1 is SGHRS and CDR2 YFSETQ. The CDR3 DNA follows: TGCGCCAGCAGCTTGCAGGGAGAGACCCAGTACTTC. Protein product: CASSLQGETQYF.

CDR3 in amino acids: CSVDPDRGTGEQYF. The CDR3 DNA reads TGCAGCGTCGACCCCGACAGGGGGACGGGTGAGCAGTACTTC. The gene calls are TRBV29-1 and TRBJ2-7, with 9 bases identical to TRBD1. Germline CDR1 and CDR2: SQVTM and ANQGSEA. The CDR3 loop spans 14 amino acids. V lost 6 bases, J lost 7 bases, and 13 bases stayed unmatched.

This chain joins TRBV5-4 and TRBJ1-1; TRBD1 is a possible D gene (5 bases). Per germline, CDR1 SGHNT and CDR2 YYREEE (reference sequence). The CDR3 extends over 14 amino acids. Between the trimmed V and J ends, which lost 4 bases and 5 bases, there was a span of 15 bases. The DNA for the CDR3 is TGTGCCAGCAGCGCCCGGGACTGGCAAACTGAAGCTTTCTTT. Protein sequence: CASSARDWQTEAFF.

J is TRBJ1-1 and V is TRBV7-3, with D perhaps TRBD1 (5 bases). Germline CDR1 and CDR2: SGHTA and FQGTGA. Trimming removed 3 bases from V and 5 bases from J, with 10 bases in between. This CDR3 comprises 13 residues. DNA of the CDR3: TGTGCCAGCAGCTTCGGGGGAGGTACTGAAGCTTTCTTT. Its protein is CASSFGGGTEAFF.

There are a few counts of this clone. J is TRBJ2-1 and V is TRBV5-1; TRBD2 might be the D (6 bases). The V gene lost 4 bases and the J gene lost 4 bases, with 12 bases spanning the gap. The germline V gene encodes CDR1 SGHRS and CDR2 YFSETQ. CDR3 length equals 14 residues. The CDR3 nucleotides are TGCGCCAGCAGCCCATCGGGGGTATACAATGAGCAGTTCTTC. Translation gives CASSPSGVYNEQFF.

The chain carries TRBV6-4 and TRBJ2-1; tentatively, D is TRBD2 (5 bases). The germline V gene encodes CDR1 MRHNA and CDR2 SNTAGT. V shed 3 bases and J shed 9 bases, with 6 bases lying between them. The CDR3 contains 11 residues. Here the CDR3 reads CASSERGEQFF. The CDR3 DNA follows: TGTGCCAGCAGTGAACGGGGTGAGCAGTTCTTC.

The CDR3, as DNA: TGTGCCACCAGCAGAGGTCCACTAGCGGGAGCTTATAATGAGCAGTTCTTC. Protein: CATSRGPLAGAYNEQFF. V is TRBV15 and J is TRBJ2-1; 11 bases are a match to TRBD2. Losses at the gene ends were 1 base for V and 7 bases for J; bases not matched to a gene: 9. The CDR3 covers 17 residues. Germline lookup yields CDR1 LNHNV and CDR2 YYDKDF (reference sequence).

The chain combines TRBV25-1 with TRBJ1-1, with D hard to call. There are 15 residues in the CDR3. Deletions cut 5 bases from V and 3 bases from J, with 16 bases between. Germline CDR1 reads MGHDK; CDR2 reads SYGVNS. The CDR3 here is CASSPGFGWDTEAFF. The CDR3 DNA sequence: TGTGCCAGCAGTCCGGGGTTCGGGTGGGACACTGAAGCTTTCTTT.

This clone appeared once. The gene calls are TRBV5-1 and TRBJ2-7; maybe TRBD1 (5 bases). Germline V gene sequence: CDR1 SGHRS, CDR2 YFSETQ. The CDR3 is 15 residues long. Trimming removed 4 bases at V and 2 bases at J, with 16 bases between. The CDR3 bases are TGCGCCAGCAGCCCCCGACAGAATACCCCCTACGAGCAGTACTTC. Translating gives CASSPRQNTPYEQYF.

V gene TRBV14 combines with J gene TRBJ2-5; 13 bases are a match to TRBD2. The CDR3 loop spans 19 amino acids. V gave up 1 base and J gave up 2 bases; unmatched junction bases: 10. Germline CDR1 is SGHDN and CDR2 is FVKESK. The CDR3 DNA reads TGTGCCAGCAGCCAAGCTTGGCGGACTAGCGGGAGATTGCAAGAGACCCAGTACTTC. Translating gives CASSQAWRTSGRLQETQYF.

CDR3 DNA sequence: TGCGCCAGCAGCTCCGGAGCGGGCGCCTTGCAAGAGACCCAGTACTTC. Its translation: CASSSGAGALQETQYF. The rearrangement links TRBV5-1 to TRBJ2-5; perhaps TRBD2 as D (6 bases). Per the germline V gene, CDR1 is SGHRS and CDR2 is YFSETQ. V lost 3 bases and J lost 2, with 17 bases in between. This CDR3 has 16 amino acids.